This T cell receptor (beta chain) was sequenced for a study of T cell responses to AZD1222 COVID-19 vaccine. Study conclusions and caveats: There were mostly white British donors and more females than males, and clonal diversity was possibly underestimated.

Second-dose recipients at about 4 or about 12 weeks were treated as one pooled group. Generated by immunoSEQ multiplex PCR, the TCRdb table keeps only in-frame clones and is missing some. The sample has over 100,000 clones, 75% to 90% seen once; the top ten hold about 2.5%. With respect to this clone: Its antigen is not identified.

The origin of this receptor is an adult who received the AZD1222 COVID-19 vaccine. The material sequenced was peripheral blood, taken 28 days after the second AZD1222 dose.

CDR3 sequence: CASRTPAGGGNQPQHF. The DNA of the CDR3 is TGTGCCAGCAGGACCCCCGCAGGGGGCGGCAATCAGCCCCAGCATTTT. This chain uses TRBV2 with TRBJ1-5; 8 bases are a match to TRBD1. Germline CDR1 reads SNHLY; CDR2 reads FYNNEI. This CDR3 contains 16 residues. V shed 6 bases and J 2 bases; nucleotides not matched to a gene: 9.